Each of the 9 T cell receptor beta chains below was sequenced from the same sample in a study of blood T cell repertoires in COVID-19 (dated by TCRdb to 2019 to 2021). Libraries were prepared through the immunoSEQ multiplex PCR assay. TCRdb's version of the immuneACCESS table is confined to in-frame rearrangements and falls short of the full clone set. An unresolved V gene accounts for under half of the shortfall where checked; the remainder is of unknown origin. Within this sample are more than 100,000 clones, with around 87% of them counted one time only. About 2.5% of the sample belongs to the ten largest clones. The sample was peripheral blood. These receptors originate from a man in his fifties or sixties with active COVID-19.

V is TRBV3-1 (or the pseudogene TRBV3-2) and J is TRBJ2-1; the match to TRBD2 covers 12 bases. V lost 5 bases to trimming and J lost 7 bases; unmatched junction nucleotides: 15. The CDR3 consists of 18 residues. The V gene's germline CDR1 is LGHDT and CDR2 YNNKEL (reference sequence). The chain's CDR3 is CASSFTKFLAGGRNEQFF. CDR3 in DNA: TGTGCCAGCAGCTTCACAAAGTTCCTAGCGGGGGGGCGAAATGAGCAGTTCTTC.

This chain links TRBV2 with TRBJ1-2; D is ambiguous. The CDR3 totals 14 residues. Germline CDR1 and CDR2: SNHLY and FYNNEI. The ends were cut back, 7 bases at V and 4 bases at J, with 16 bases in the middle. In nucleotides, the CDR3 is TGTGCCAGCACCTTACAGAATACCCCCTATGGCTACACCTTC. Encoded protein: CASTLQNTPYGYTF.

The chain's CDR3 is CASSFGDFQETQYF. CDR3 DNA: TGCGCCAGCAGCTTTGGAGACTTCCAAGAGACCCAGTACTTC. V is TRBV5-1 and J is TRBJ2-5; D gene ambiguous. Germline V gives CDR1 SGHRS, CDR2 YFSETQ. The CDR3 contains 14 residues. With 2 bases removed from V and 1 base from J, the gap between germline ends came to 9 bases.

The chain joins TRBV14 to TRBJ1-6; 7 bases agree with TRBD1. The CDR3 has 15 amino acids. V dropped 4 bases and J dropped 3; count of bases not matched to a gene: 3. Germline CDR1 reads SGHDN; CDR2 reads FVKESK. CDR3 region: CASSRDSFYNSPLHF. DNA for the CDR3: TGTGCCAGCAGCCGGGACAGCTTCTATAATTCACCCCTCCACTTT.

CDR3 sequence: CASSPNTQYTEAFF. Written as DNA, the CDR3 is TGTGCCAGCTCACCGAACACGCAATACACTGAAGCTTTCTTT. The V and J genes are TRBV18 and TRBJ1-1; D is undetermined. Germline lookup yields CDR1 KGHSH and CDR2 LQKENI. Trimming cost V 3 bases and J 3 bases, with 11 bases left between them. The CDR3 loop spans 14 amino acids.

The genes are TRBV5-6 and TRBJ2-7, with TRBD1 as a possible D gene (7 bases). The CDR3 runs 14 residues. The germline V and J ends were trimmed by 7 bases and 7 bases, with 21 bases remaining between them. Germline CDR1 SGHDT, CDR2 YYEEEE. As DNA, the CDR3 is TGTGCCAGCTCCGCGATCCCGCAGGGGGGTGAGCAGTACTTC. Translated: CASSAIPQGGEQYF.

The V call is TRBV2, the J call TRBJ1-2; D not certain. Germline loops: CDR1 SNHLY, CDR2 FYNNEI. The CDR3 is made up of 13 amino acids. Trimming cost V 6 bases and J 2 bases, with 10 bases left between them. The chain's CDR3 is CASSVGVNYGYTF. The CDR3 region has the DNA TGTGCCAGCAGCGTCGGGGTCAACTATGGCTACACCTTC.

The J gene is TRBJ2-3, the V gene TRBV30, with a weak D call TRBD2 (6 bases). This CDR3 spans 15 amino acids. Germline assignment: CDR1 GTSNPN and CDR2 SVGIG (reference sequence). Trimming pared 0 bases from V and 5 bases from J, leaving 15 bases between. Here the CDR3 reads CAWSVGGMMKDTQYF. The DNA of the CDR3 is TGTGCCTGGAGTGTAGGCGGGATGATGAAAGATACGCAGTATTTT.

This rearrangement joins TRBV10-2 to TRBJ1-2; D gene unclear. V was shortened by 2 bases and J by 8 bases, with 24 bases between the two germline ends. Germline CDR1 reads WSHSY; CDR2 reads SAAADI. The CDR3 is made up of 17 amino acids. The CDR3 region has the DNA TGCGCCAGCAGTGAGACCACTCTTTACAGCTCCAGTCGGGGCTACACCTTC. Its protein product is CASSETTLYSSSRGYTF.